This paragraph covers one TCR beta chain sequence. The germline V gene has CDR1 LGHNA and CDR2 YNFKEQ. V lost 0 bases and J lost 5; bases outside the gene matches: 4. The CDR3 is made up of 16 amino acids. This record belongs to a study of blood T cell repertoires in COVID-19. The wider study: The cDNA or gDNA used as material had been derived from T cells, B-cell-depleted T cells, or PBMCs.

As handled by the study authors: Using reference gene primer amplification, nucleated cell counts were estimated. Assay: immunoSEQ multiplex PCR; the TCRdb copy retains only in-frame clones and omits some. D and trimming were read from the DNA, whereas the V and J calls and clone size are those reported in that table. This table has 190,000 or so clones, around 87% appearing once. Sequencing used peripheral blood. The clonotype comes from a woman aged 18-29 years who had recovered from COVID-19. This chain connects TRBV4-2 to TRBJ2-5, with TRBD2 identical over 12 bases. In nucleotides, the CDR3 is TGTGCCAGCAGCCAAGATCGGACTAGCGGGACGGAGACCCAGTACTTC. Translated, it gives CASSQDRTSGTETQYF.